The rows below give T cell receptor beta chains drawn from one sample of a study of T-cell memory formation after mild COVID-19. TCRdb ran MiXCR on the 5' RACE reads and lists one entry per CDR3 protein. The top ten clones hold around 8% of a sample with around 470,000 distinct CDR3 sequences, 20% of them seen once. The sequencing sample was made of PBMCs or a T cell subset sorted from them (not recorded which). Receptors were obtained from an adult woman who had mild COVID-19 (a few samples of this study predate the infection). Cell type and time point are not known. Each CDR3 is given with its conserved first and last residue. The D gene is left open where the match is weak. Clone size, where shown, is once, few, many, or a class for clones that have expanded.

TRBJ1-2,TRBV29-1,few,-,16,CSVLGVIQVTDYGYTF,TGCAGCGTATTAGGCGTGATACAGGTCACAGACTATGGCTACACCTTC
TRBJ2-1,TRBV12-3/TRBV12-4,-,-,15,CASSLHGLDSNEQFF,TGTGCCAGCAGTTTGCACGGACTTGATAGCAATGAGCAGTTCTTC
TRBJ1-1,TRBV9,few,-,13,CASSVVGGAQAFF,TGTGCCAGCAGCGTAGTGGGGGGAGCCCAAGCTTTCTTT
TRBJ2-2,TRBV12-3/TRBV12-4,-,-,15,CASSLGGPDTGELFF,TGTGCCAGCAGTTTAGGGGGGCCCGATACCGGGGAGCTGTTTTTT
TRBJ1-2,TRBV5-4,-,TRBD1,15,CASSLDRGQGYGYTF,TGTGCCAGCAGCTTGGACCGGGGACAGGGGTATGGCTACACCTTC
TRBJ2-3,TRBV3-1,-,TRBD1,15,CASRGQGLHTDTQYF,TGTGCCAGCAGGGGACAGGGATTGCACACAGATACGCAGTATTTT
TRBJ1-1,TRBV6-5,few,-,15,CASIFFDGKDTEAFF,TGTGCCAGCATTTTCTTTGATGGGAAAGACACTGAAGCTTTCTTT
TRBJ1-4,TRBV27,-,-,13,CASSPRANEKLFF,TGTGCCAGCAGTCCCCGGGCTAATGAAAAACTGTTTTTT
TRBJ1-1,TRBV18,-,-,14,CATQTGLENTEAFF,TGTGCCACCCAAACAGGATTAGAGAACACTGAAGCTTTCTTT
TRBJ2-7,TRBV15,-,TRBD1,14,CATSRTGQTYEQYF,TGTGCCACCAGCAGGACGGGACAGACCTACGAGCAGTACTTC
TRBJ2-3,TRBV5-1,few,-,15,CASSLSATGIDTQYF,TGCGCCAGCAGCTTAAGCGCCACTGGGATTGATACGCAGTATTTT
TRBJ1-2,TRBV20-1,-,-,11,CSARGGYGYTF,TGCAGTGCTAGGGGAGGCTATGGCTACACCTTC
TRBJ2-5,TRBV15,-,-,16,CATSRGVDRLQETQYF,TGTGCCACCAGCAGAGGGGTCGACAGGCTCCAAGAGACCCAGTACTTC
TRBJ1-1,TRBV29-1,many,-,11,CSVRGGTEAFF,TGCAGCGTTAGAGGTGGCACTGAAGCTTTCTTT
TRBJ2-1,TRBV7-7,few,-,15,CASSLEAGPSGEQFF,TGTGCTAGCAGCTTAGAGGCGGGGCCCTCCGGGGAGCAGTTCTTC
TRBJ1-4,TRBV12-3/TRBV12-4,-,-,13,CASSVTTNEKLFF,TGTGCCAGCAGTGTGACCACTAATGAAAAACTGTTTTTT
TRBJ2-7,TRBV6-2/TRBV6-3,few,TRBD1,15,CASSFTGTGPSEQYF,TGTGCCAGCAGTTTTACCGGGACAGGGCCTAGCGAGCAGTACTTC
TRBJ2-2,TRBV5-5,few,-,12,CASSLVEGRLFF,TGTGCCAGCAGCTTGGTGGAAGGGCGGCTGTTTTTT
TRBJ2-5,TRBV6-1,few,-,16,CASNPLTGLQGGTQYF,TGTGCCAGCAATCCCCTTACAGGGTTGCAAGGGGGGACCCAGTACTTC
TRBJ2-7,TRBV20-1,-,-,14,CSARLGVGNHEQYF,TGCAGTGCTAGACTAGGGGTTGGGAACCACGAGCAGTACTTC
TRBJ2-3,TRBV24-1,-,TRBD1,15,CATSDRDRHTDTQYF,TGTGCCACCAGTGACCGGGACAGGCACACAGATACGCAGTATTTT
TRBJ2-1,TRBV29-1,few,-,17,CSVRGAFGMGANNEQFF,TGCAGCGTTCGGGGCGCCTTCGGTATGGGGGCAAACAATGAGCAGTTCTTC
TRBJ1-2,TRBV7-9,-,TRBD1,16,CASSSTGGRTNYGYTF,TGTGCCAGCAGCTCGACAGGGGGCCGGACTAACTATGGCTACACCTTC
TRBJ1-2,TRBV6-6,-,-,17,CASSSIVEGSANYGYTF,TGTGCCAGCAGTTCAATTGTGGAGGGGAGCGCCAACTATGGCTACACCTTC
TRBJ2-4,TRBV29-1,few,TRBD2,15,CSVGGLAGPRNIQYF,TGCAGCGTAGGAGGACTAGCGGGACCGAGAAACATTCAGTACTTC
TRBJ2-1,TRBV27,-,TRBD2,14,CASAAGGSYNEQFF,TGTGCCAGCGCAGCGGGAGGGTCCTACAATGAGCAGTTCTTC
TRBJ2-5,TRBV20-1,few,TRBD1,13,CSARGQGLETQYF,TGCAGTGCTAGGGGACAGGGGCTGGAGACCCAGTACTTC
TRBJ2-5,TRBV7-9,-,-,11,CASSAWETQYF,TGTGCCAGCAGCGCCTGGGAGACCCAGTACTTC
TRBJ1-5,TRBV27,-,-,16,CASSLSQEGFNQPQHF,TGTGCCAGCAGTTTATCGCAGGAGGGATTCAATCAGCCCCAGCATTTT
TRBJ1-2,TRBV9,few,-,14,CASSGVRQSYGYTF,TGTGCCAGCAGCGGTGTCCGACAGTCGTATGGCTACACCTTC
TRBJ2-1,TRBV20-1,-,-,13,CSASRDWDNEQFF,TGCAGTGCTAGTAGAGACTGGGACAATGAGCAGTTCTTC
TRBJ2-2,TRBV7-2,many,-,12,CASSFSTGELFF,TGTGCCAGCAGCTTTTCAACCGGGGAGCTGTTTTTT
TRBJ1-2,TRBV20-1,few,-,16,CSAMTLMETANYGYTF,TGCAGTGCTATGACCCTAATGGAAACAGCTAACTATGGCTACACCTTC
TRBJ1-2,TRBV7-3,few,TRBD1,14,CASSYGQGTYGYTF,TGTGCCAGCAGCTATGGACAGGGAACCTATGGCTACACCTTC
TRBJ2-7,TRBV5-1,-,TRBD2,16,CASSLARAGGPYEQYF,TGCGCCAGCAGCTTGGCTCGAGCGGGAGGGCCATACGAGCAGTACTTC
TRBJ2-7,TRBV18,-,-,14,CASSPLSSSYEQYF,TGTGCCAGCTCACCACTTTCCAGCTCCTACGAGCAGTACTTC
TRBJ2-7,TRBV5-1,many,-,14,CASSPRVVDYEQYF,TGCGCCAGCAGCCCACGGGTCGTCGACTACGAGCAGTACTTC
TRBJ2-6,TRBV24-1,-,-,15,CATSGGSSGANVLTF,TGTGCCACCAGTGGAGGGTCCTCTGGGGCCAACGTCCTGACTTTC
TRBJ1-2,TRBV11-3,-,-,14,CASSPRTLGYGYTF,TGTGCCAGCAGCCCCCGGACCCTCGGCTATGGCTACACCTTC
TRBJ1-4,TRBV7-2,-,-,15,CASSLGLATNEKLFF,TGTGCCAGCAGCTTAGGCCTAGCAACTAATGAAAAACTGTTTTTT
TRBJ1-1,TRBV20-1,few,TRBD1,12,CSAREGGIEAFF,TGCAGTGCTAGAGAAGGGGGCATTGAAGCTTTCTTT
TRBJ1-5,TRBV2,few,-,13,CASMVASNQPQHF,TGTGCCAGCATGGTAGCCAGCAATCAGCCCCAGCATTTT
TRBJ2-2,TRBV6-5,-,-,13,CASRLPNTGELFF,TGTGCCAGCAGACTGCCGAACACCGGGGAGCTGTTTTTT
TRBJ2-1,TRBV29-1,-,-,13,CSVPWAGTDEQFF,TGCAGCGTTCCCTGGGCGGGTACGGATGAGCAGTTCTTC
TRBJ1-1,TRBV7-9,once,-,15,CASSPPGLRYTEAFF,TGTGCCAGCAGCCCACCGGGACTACGGTACACTGAAGCTTTCTTT
TRBJ2-7,TRBV14,-,TRBD1,14,CASSPGQPPYEQYF,TGTGCCAGCAGCCCGGGACAGCCTCCCTACGAGCAGTACTTC
TRBJ2-5,TRBV29-1,many,-,14,CSVEDQGRVETQYF,TGCAGCGTTGAAGATCAGGGAAGGGTTGAGACCCAGTACTTC
TRBJ1-6,TRBV12-3/TRBV12-4,-,-,15,CASSFHQGRYSPLHF,TGTGCCAGCAGTTTCCACCAGGGGCGGTATTCACCCCTCCACTTT
TRBJ2-3,TRBV10-3,few,-,12,CAIRGSAPTQYF,TGTGCCATCAGGGGTAGCGCACCTACGCAGTATTTT
TRBJ1-1,TRBV19,-,-,13,CASKGAPNTEAFF,TGTGCCAGTAAAGGGGCTCCGAACACTGAAGCTTTCTTT
TRBJ2-5,TRBV29-1,-,-,10,CSVESGTQYF,TGCAGCGTTGAATCGGGGACCCAGTACTTC
TRBJ2-1,TRBV9,-,TRBD2,21,CASSVSPTSGRLSSSYNEQFF,TGTGCCAGCAGCGTAAGCCCGACTAGCGGGAGGCTATCAAGCTCCTACAATGAGCAGTTCTTC
TRBJ2-1,TRBV25-1,few,TRBD1,16,CASSEGQGSSYNEQFF,TGTGCCAGCAGCGAAGGACAGGGGAGCTCCTACAATGAGCAGTTCTTC